The T cell receptor (beta chain) described here comes from a study of blood T cell repertoires in COVID-19. Across the study: T cells, B-cell-depleted T cells, or PBMCs provided the cDNA or gDNA that served as material.

Germline CDR1 is SGHNT and CDR2 is YYREEE (reference sequence). V was cut by 4 bases and J by 0 bases, with 11 bases left in between. The length of the CDR3 is 15 residues. Per the authors' pipeline: The assay estimated nucleated cells by amplifying reference gene primers. Using immunoSEQ multiplex PCR, the repertoire was profiled, and TCRdb retains in-frame clones only, with some absent. That table gives V, J and clone size, and the DNA gave D and trimming. The profile shows under 300,000 clones, around nine tenths of them singletons. The receptor was derived from a woman aged 40 to 49 who had recovered from COVID-19. This sequence joins TRBV5-4 and TRBJ1-3; no clear D. Sequencing input: peripheral blood. The CDR3 is CASSREGFSGNTIYF. The CDR3 DNA reads as TGTGCCAGCAGCCGGGAGGGCTTCTCTGGAAACACCATATATTTT.